Included here is one TCR beta chain sequence, with context. Trimming shortened V by 5 bases and J by 0 bases, and 11 bases separated the two germline ends. Germline V gives CDR1 MNHNY, CDR2 SVGAGI (reference sequence). The CDR3 sequence is 15 residues long. The PCR had 60 Vbeta and 13 Jbeta primers. In the authors' methods: In a later analysis, the count reached 80 million or so unique TCR beta chains, with approximately 11 million shared. The data were produced by immunoSEQ multiplex PCR, yet TCRdb's version contains in-frame clones alone and is incomplete. The DNA was the basis for D and trimming; V, J and clone size are from that table. The sample lists about 76,000 clones, roughly 79% occurring once. The sample comes from a study of cytomegalovirus exposure and HLA in healthy donors.

The chain recombines TRBV6-6 with TRBJ1-3; D is ambiguous. The receptor's source is a woman aged 25 to 39 in good health and CMV-seronegative. Sequencing was carried out using PBMCs. The CDR3 region is CASSQQPDSGNTIYF. CDR3 sequence (DNA): TGTGCCAGCAGTCAACAGCCAGACTCTGGAAACACCATATATTTT.